The sequence of this T cell receptor beta chain was determined in a study of CD8 T cells in Susac syndrome. About 0.5 to 1 ug RNA was reverse transcribed with random hexamers. TCRdb recomputed calls from the immunoSEQ multiplex PCR reads with MiXCR, one row per CDR3 protein. The table records approximately 110,000 distinct CDR3 sequences, roughly 96% of them present only once. The CDR3 spans 17 residues. CDR1 LGHNA and CDR2 YNFKEQ come from the germline V gene. V dropped 4 bases and J dropped 5; count of bases not matched to a gene: 15. Source material: CD4+ T cells from PBMCs. The rearrangement joins TRBV4-2 to TRBJ2-5, with 8 bases fitting TRBD1. The clonotype originates from a human donor in good health. DNA for the CDR3: TGTGCCAGCAGCCTTTCCTTCTCAGGGGGCGGTGGGGAGACCCAGTACTTC. This gives the protein CASSLSFSGGGGETQYF.